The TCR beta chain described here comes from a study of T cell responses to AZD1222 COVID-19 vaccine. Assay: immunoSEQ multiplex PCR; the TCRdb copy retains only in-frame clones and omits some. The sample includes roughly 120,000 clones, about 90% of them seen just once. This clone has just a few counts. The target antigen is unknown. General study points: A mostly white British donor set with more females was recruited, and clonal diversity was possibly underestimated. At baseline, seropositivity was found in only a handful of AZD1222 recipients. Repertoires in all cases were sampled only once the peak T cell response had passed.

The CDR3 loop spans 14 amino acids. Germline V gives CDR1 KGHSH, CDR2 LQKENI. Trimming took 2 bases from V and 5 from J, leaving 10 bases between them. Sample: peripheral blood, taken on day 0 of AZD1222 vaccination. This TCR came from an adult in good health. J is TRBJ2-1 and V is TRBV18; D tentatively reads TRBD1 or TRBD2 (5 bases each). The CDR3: CASSPNGANNEQFF. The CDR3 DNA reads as TGTGCCAGCTCACCAAACGGGGCTAACAATGAGCAGTTCTTC.